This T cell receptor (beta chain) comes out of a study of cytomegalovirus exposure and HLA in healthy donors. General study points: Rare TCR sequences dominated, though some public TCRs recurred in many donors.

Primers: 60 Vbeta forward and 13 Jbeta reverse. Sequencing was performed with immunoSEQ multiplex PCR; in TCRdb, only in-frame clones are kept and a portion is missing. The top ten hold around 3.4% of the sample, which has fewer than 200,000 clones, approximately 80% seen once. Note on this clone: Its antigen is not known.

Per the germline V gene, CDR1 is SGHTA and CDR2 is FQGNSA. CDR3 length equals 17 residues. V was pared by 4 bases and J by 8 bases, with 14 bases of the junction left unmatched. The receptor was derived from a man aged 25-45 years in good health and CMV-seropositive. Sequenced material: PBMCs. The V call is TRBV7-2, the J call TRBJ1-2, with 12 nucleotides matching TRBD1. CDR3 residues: CASSYSRGGQGAAGYTF. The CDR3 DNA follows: TGTGCCAGCAGCTACTCGCGGGGGGGACAGGGGGCGGCCGGCTACACCTTC. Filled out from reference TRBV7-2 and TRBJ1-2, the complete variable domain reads GAGVSQSPSNKVTEKGKDVELRCDPISGHTALYWYRQSLGQGLEFLIYFQGNSAPDKSGLPSDRFSAERTGGSVSTLTIQRTQQEDSAVYLCASSYSRGGQGAAGYTFGSGTRLTVV.